This T cell receptor (beta chain) was retrieved from a study of beta chain features in type 1 diabetes. Across the study: In age, gender and cell yields, patients were similar to healthy donors. Overall study results and limits: Sequencing of cDNA might inflate the share of cells that strongly express TCR. Among patients with Type 1 diabetes, TCRB CDR3s were moderately but significantly shorter in every one of the four CD4+ subsets. The analysis here could not establish whether HLA type shapes TCRB rearrangement.

Sequencing targeted expressed TCRB transcripts, as all isolated RNA had been reverse transcribed. The assay was immunoSEQ multiplex PCR, and TCRdb's table has in-frame clones only and misses some. The data show 250,000 to 300,000 clones, with about 23% seen just once and roughly 0.011% held by the top ten. As to this clone: Its cognate antigen is unknown.

The germline gives CDR1 GTSNPN, CDR2 SVGIG (reference sequence). The CDR3 totals 14 residues. The V end lost 2 bases, the J end lost 0 bases, and 10 bases lay between the germline ends. V usage is TRBV30 and J usage is TRBJ1-1, with D possibly TRBD1 on 5 matching bases. The receptor was derived from a woman in her 30s with type 1 diabetes. The sequenced sample was naive CD4+ T cells from blood. CDR3 protein: CAWSSMDMNTEAFF. Here the CDR3 DNA reads TGTGCCTGGAGTTCCATGGACATGAACACTGAAGCTTTCTTT.